One sample yielded the 23 T cell receptor beta chains listed below, sequenced in a study of Graves' ophthalmopathy and Graves' hyperthyroidism. RNA transcripts yielded amplified TCR beta CDR3 regions. HTBI primers served in a first-round RT-PCR, which a second-round multiplex PCR followed. MiXCR, run by TCRdb on the multiplex PCR reads, gives a single entry per CDR3 protein. The sample consists of 500,000 to 700,000 distinct CDR3 sequences, 39% of them appearing once. What was sequenced was peripheral blood or thyroid tissue (not recorded which). Receptors were obtained from an adult man with Graves' hyperthyroidism.

J is TRBJ1-1 and V is TRBV24-1; maybe TRBD1 (6 bases). The germline V gene has CDR1 KGHDR and CDR2 SFDVKD. The CDR3 totals 13 residues. V was clipped by 4 bases and J by 13 bases, with 18 bases between them. The CDR3 loop reads CATSEKGGVRVFF. DNA of the CDR3: TGTGCCACCAGTGAGAAGGGGGGGGTCCGGGTTTTCTTT.

Points on this clonotype: The junction and the germline gene differ at one end; a read error may be behind it. CDR3 region: CASSPRPTGASEASF. The CDR3 DNA reads TGTGCCAGCAGCCCTAGACCGACAGGGGCGAGTGAAGCCTCCTTT. The rearrangement uses TRBV7-9 and TRBJ1-1; 8 bases fit TRBD1. The V gene's germline CDR1 is SEHNR and CDR2 FQNEAQ (reference sequence). The CDR3 extends over 15 amino acids.

This clonotype was detected only a few times. The chain recombines TRBV16 with TRBJ1-1, with D maybe TRBD1 (6 bases). Per the germline V gene, CDR1 is KGHSY and CDR2 is FQNENV. The CDR3 runs 15 residues. Trimming took 4 bases from V and 0 from J, leaving 12 bases between them. The CDR3 loop reads CASSPPRGMNTEAFF. In nucleotides, the CDR3 is TGTGCCAGCAGCCCCCCCAGGGGAATGAACACTGAAGCTTTCTTT.

As for this clonotype: The junction does not match germline at one end; this may be a read error. The chain combines TRBV10-3 with TRBJ1-1; D is unresolved. The CDR3 extends over 16 amino acids. CDR1 and CDR2 from the germline V gene are ENHRY and SYGVKD. CDR3 nucleotides: TGTGCCAGCAGTGCTTCCCCCCCCCCCTTCAACACTGAAGCTTTCTTT. The encoded protein is CASSASPPPFNTEAFF.

This clonotype showed up many times. The chain carries TRBV24-1 and TRBJ2-7, with TRBD1 matching over 9 bases. Trimming cost V 4 bases and J 8 bases; bases outside gene matches: 2. Per germline, CDR1 KGHDR and CDR2 SFDVKD. The CDR3 covers 12 residues. CDR3 amino acids: CATSETGGQQYF. CDR3 nucleotides: TGTGCCACCAGTGAGACAGGGGGGCAGCAGTACTTC.

Ten or more counts support this clonotype. J is TRBJ2-2 and V is TRBV12-3 or TRBV12-4; no firm D call. This CDR3 has 12 amino acids. Trimming left V 3 bases short and J 6 bases short, with 5 bases between. The CDR3 sequence: CASSFQSGELFF. The CDR3 region has the DNA TGTGCCAGCAGTTTTCAGTCCGGGGAGCTGTTTTTT.

As for this clonotype: A read error may explain this, as a much larger clone is one base away. This sequence joins TRBV20-1 and TRBJ1-1, with D unclear. This CDR3 comprises 15 residues. The germline CDR1 and CDR2 sequences are DFQATT and SNEGSKA (reference sequence). CDR3 bases: TGCAGTGCTAGAAGTTACAATAGCCGGAACACTGAAGCTTCCTTT. Its translation: CSARSYNSRNTEASF.

V is TRBV7-9 and J is TRBJ2-5; 10 bases are shared with TRBD2. The CDR3 is made up of 16 amino acids. CDR1 is SEHNR, CDR2 FQNEAQ, per germline (reference sequence). Losses at the gene ends were 1 base for V and 5 bases for J; bases not matched to a gene: 7. The DNA for the CDR3 is TGTGCCAGCAGCTTAGTAGCGGGAGGCACCGGGGAGACCCAGTACTTC. Translation: CASSLVAGGTGETQYF.

The CDR3 bases are TGTGCCAGCAGCGACAGGGGACAGGGATCTCTACGGGCCTACGAGCAGTACTTC. It translates to CASSDRGQGSLRAYEQYF. The chain recombines TRBV13 with TRBJ2-7; 9 nucleotides agree with TRBD1. This CDR3 is built from 18 residues. J was trimmed by 2 bases and V by 5 bases; bases with no gene match: 16. Looked up from germline, CDR1 is PRHDT and CDR2 is FYEKMQ (reference sequence).

The V gene is TRBV2, the J gene TRBJ2-7, with 8 bases fitting TRBD2. The J call could be wrong; TRBJ2-1 is a better fit for the DNA end. Looked up from germline, CDR1 is SNHLY and CDR2 is FYNNEI. The CDR3 length is 15 residues. In nucleotides, the CDR3 is TGTGCCAGCAGTGAAAATAGCGGGACAAACAATGAGCAGTTCTTC. This sequence encodes CASSENSGTNNEQFF.

This clonotype was counted between two and nine times. The chain has TRBV29-1 and TRBJ1-1; maybe TRBD1 (5 bases). Deletions cut 6 bases from V and 7 bases from J, with 18 bases between. The CDR3 has 13 amino acids. CDR1 is SQVTM, CDR2 ANQGSEA, per germline. The CDR3 sequence is CSVDLTGAIEAFF. In DNA form, the CDR3 reads TGCAGCGTGGACTTGACCGGGGCGATTGAAGCTTTCTTT.

The chain combines TRBV5-4 with TRBJ2-2; 8 positions match TRBD2. The CDR3 runs to 14 residues. Germline CDR1 reads SGHNT; CDR2 reads YYREEE (reference sequence). V lost 7 bases to trimming and J lost 5 bases; unmatched junction nucleotides: 7. The CDR3: CASGPGLDTGELFF. The DNA for the CDR3 is TGTGCCAGCGGTCCGGGACTAGATACCGGGGAGCTGTTTTTT. Full variable domain (remainder filled in from reference TRBV5-4 and TRBJ2-2): ETGVTQSPTHLIKTRGQQVTLRCSSQSGHNTVSWYQQALGQGPQFIFQYYREEENGRGNFPPRFSGLQFPNYSSELNVNALELDDSALYLCASGPGLDTGELFFGEGSRLTVL.

Concerning this clonotype: This may arise from a read error, as a much more abundant clone is one base away. This rearrangement joins TRBV2 to TRBJ1-5, with D tentatively TRBD1 (5 bases). Germline V gives CDR1 SNHLY, CDR2 FYNNEI. The CDR3 runs 14 residues. The CDR3 reads CASSEAGGSQPHHF. Here the CDR3 DNA reads TGTGCCAGCAGTGAAGCGGGGGGTTCTCAGCCCCACCATTTT.

The CDR3 sequence is CASAAGNSNQPQHF. As DNA, the CDR3 is TGTGCCAGCGCCGCAGGGAATAGCAATCAGCCCCAGCATTTT. The chain carries TRBV2 and TRBJ1-5; weak D call: TRBD1 (5 bases). The V and J ends lost 8 bases and 0 bases respectively, with 11 bases between them. In germline, CDR1 is SNHLY, CDR2 FYNNEI. The CDR3 runs 14 residues.

This clonotype has a handful of counts. The J gene is TRBJ2-2, the V gene TRBV3-1; 8 nucleotides match TRBD2. V dropped 2 bases and J dropped 5; count of bases not matched to a gene: 1. The CDR3 consists of 14 residues. Germline values: CDR1 LGHDT, CDR2 YNNKEL (reference sequence). The CDR3: CASSQTSGTGELFF. The DNA for the CDR3 is TGTGCCAGCAGCCAAACTAGCGGTACCGGGGAGCTGTTTTTT.

This clonotype was seen many times. This chain uses TRBV7-8 with TRBJ2-5; 9 nucleotides match TRBD2. This CDR3 spans 15 amino acids. V dropped 2 bases and J dropped 4; count of bases not matched to a gene: 5. Germline CDR1 reads SGHVS; CDR2 reads FQNEAQ. The CDR3 DNA reads TGTGCCAGCAGCTTAACTCTAGCGGGGATAGAGACCCAGTACTTC. Its protein is CASSLTLAGIETQYF. The complete variable domain, with remaining parts taken from reference TRBV7-8 and TRBJ2-5, reads GAGVSQSPRYKVAKRGQDVALRCDPISGHVSLFWYQQALGQGPEFLTYFQNEAQLDKSGLPSDRFFAERPEGSVSTLKIQRTQQEDSAVYLCASSLTLAGIETQYFGPGTRLLVL.

In its sample, this clonotype was seen many times. The chain is built from TRBV6-5 and TRBJ1-4; 7 bases line up with TRBD1. CDR1 is MNHEY, CDR2 SVGAGI, per germline. Trimming cost V 4 bases and J 3 bases; bases outside gene matches: 2. CDR3 length equals 14 residues. The CDR3 loop is CASSSGTANEKLFF. The CDR3, as DNA: TGTGCCAGCAGTTCCGGGACAGCTAATGAAAAACTGTTTTTT.

The chain links TRBV19 to TRBJ2-5; D may correspond to TRBD1 or TRBD2 (5 bases each). Trimming took 4 bases from V and 5 from J, leaving 20 bases between them. This CDR3 region has 16 residues. The germline gives CDR1 LNHDA, CDR2 SQIVND (reference sequence). The CDR3 is CASSTTWRGERETQYF. CDR3 DNA sequence: TGTGCCAGTAGTACGACCTGGAGAGGGGAGAGGGAGACCCAGTACTTC.

The V call is TRBV10-3, the J call TRBJ1-6; possible D gene TRBD1, 6 bases. CDR3 size: 12 residues. The V and J ends lost 10 bases and 8 bases respectively, with 12 bases between them. Germline V CDR1 and CDR2: ENHRY, SYGVKD. The CDR3 sequence: CASKDRYSPLHF. DNA for the CDR3: TGTGCCAGTAAGGACAGATATTCACCCCTCCACTTT.

In this sample, this clonotype turned up many times. The chain links TRBV5-1 to TRBJ1-1, with TRBD1 matching over 9 bases. Germline CDR1 and CDR2: SGHRS and YFSETQ. The CDR3 loop spans 15 amino acids. The V gene end was trimmed by 4 bases and the J gene end by 4 bases; junction bases not matched to a gene: 8. CDR3 region: CASSLPGQGFTEAFF. CDR3 nucleotide sequence: TGCGCCAGCAGCCTACCGGGACAGGGTTTCACTGAAGCTTTCTTT.

The chain combines TRBV29-1 with TRBJ1-5, with TRBD1 identical over 7 bases. The CDR3 contains 12 residues. V trimming: 5 bases; J trimming: 7 bases; junction bases outside the gene matches: 5. CDR1 and CDR2 from the germline V gene are SQVTM and ANQGSEA. The CDR3 sequence is CSVLTGEQPQHF. The CDR3 bases are TGCAGCGTTCTTACAGGGGAACAGCCCCAGCATTTT.

V and J are TRBV20-1 and TRBJ2-7, with 12 bases fitting TRBD2. This CDR3 has 21 amino acids. CDR1 and CDR2 (germline): DFQATT, SNEGSKA (reference sequence). Unmatched junction bases numbered 21, after V lost 3 bases and J lost 0 bases. The CDR3 DNA follows: TGCAGTGCTAGCCCCAGCCCTTCGGCGGGACTAGCGGGTTTCAGCTCCTACGAGCAGTACTTC. It is translated as CSASPSPSAGLAGFSSYEQYF.

This CDR3 is CASSNSRTHSSGANVLTF. CDR3 sequence (DNA): TGTGCCAGCAGTAACTCGAGGACTCATAGCTCTGGGGCCAACGTCCTGACTTTC. This chain links TRBV27 with TRBJ2-6, with D maybe TRBD2 (5 bases). The CDR3 is 18 amino acids. V was trimmed by 5 bases and J by 0 bases, leaving 17 bases between them. Germline assignment: CDR1 MNHEY and CDR2 SMNVEV (reference sequence).